What follows is one TCR beta chain and its context. In the PCR, 60 Vbeta and 13 Jbeta primers were used. As processed by the authors: Later, 75 million to 100 million unique TCR beta chains were counted in an analysis, and around 11 million of them were shared. Method: immunoSEQ multiplex PCR; TCRdb's copy keeps in-frame clones and lacks some. The DNA was the basis for D and trimming; V, J and clone size are from that table. The specimen's table records tens of thousands of clones. Unmatched junction bases numbered 10, after V lost 3 bases and J lost 2 bases. The CDR3 totals 18 residues. Germline V gene lookup returns CDR1 SGHTA and CDR2 FQGNSA. This entry belongs to a study of cytomegalovirus exposure and HLA in healthy donors.

This TCR came from a man aged 45-65 years in good health and CMV-seropositive. The sample consisted of PBMCs. V gene TRBV7-2 combines with J gene TRBJ2-1; 10 nucleotides line up with TRBD2. CDR3: CASSLRQILAGPYNEQFF. The CDR3 bases are TGTGCCAGCAGCTTGCGACAGATACTAGCGGGGCCCTACAATGAGCAGTTCTTC.